This T cell receptor (beta chain) stems from a study of regulatory T cells in long-lasting Graves disease. Study information: For a period under 3 months, newly diagnosed Graves' patients had taken antithyroid drugs. Study conclusions and caveats: TRBV28, TRBJ1-2 and TRBJ2-5 emerged as the favored segments in persistent disease.

Germline V lookup: CDR1 GTSNPN, CDR2 SVGIG (reference sequence). V was cut by 0 bases and J by 4 bases, with 6 bases left in between. There are 13 residues in the CDR3. Sequencing libraries for TCR beta were prepared with iRepertoire HTBI primers and Arm-PCR of CDR3 regions. TCRdb re-derived calls from the multiplex PCR reads in MiXCR, one entry per CDR3 protein. The table has fewer than 500,000 distinct CDR3 sequences, about 17% seen once. Points on this clonotype: Its antigen is unidentified.

The time point: newly diagnosed GD, antithyroid drugs for less than 3 months. The TCR library was made from RNA that had been extracted from PBMCs in TRIzol. Diagnosis followed American Thyroid Association guidelines for Graves' disease. The sample was also linked to a second study, of T cells in Graves' hyperthyroidism and ophthalmopathy.

V is TRBV30 and J is TRBJ2-2, with a weak D call TRBD2 (5 bases). Specimen: peripheral blood mononuclear cells (PBMCs), collected at new diagnosis, from a patient treated with antithyroid drugs. The receptor's source is a man aged 35 to 55 with Graves disease. The CDR3 reads CAWSVGSTGELFF. The CDR3 DNA follows: TGTGCCTGGAGTGTAGGGAGCACCGGGGAGCTGTTTTTT.